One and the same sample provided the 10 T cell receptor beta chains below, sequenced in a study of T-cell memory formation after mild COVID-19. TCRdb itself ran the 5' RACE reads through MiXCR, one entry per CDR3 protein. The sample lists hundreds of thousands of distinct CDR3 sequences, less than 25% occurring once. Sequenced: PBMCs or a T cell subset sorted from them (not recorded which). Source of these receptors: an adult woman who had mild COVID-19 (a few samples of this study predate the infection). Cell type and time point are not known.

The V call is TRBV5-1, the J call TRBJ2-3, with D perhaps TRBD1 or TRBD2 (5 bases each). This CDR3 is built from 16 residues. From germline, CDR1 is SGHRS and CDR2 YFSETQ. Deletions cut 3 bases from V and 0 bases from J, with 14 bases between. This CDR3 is CASSYGHRTSTDTQYF. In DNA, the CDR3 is TGCGCCAGCAGCTATGGACATAGGACTAGCACAGATACGCAGTATTTT.

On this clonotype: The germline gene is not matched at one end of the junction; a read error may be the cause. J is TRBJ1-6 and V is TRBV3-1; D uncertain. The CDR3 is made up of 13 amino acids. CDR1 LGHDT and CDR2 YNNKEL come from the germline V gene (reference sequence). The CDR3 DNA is TGTGCCAGCAGCTTTCGTGGGAATTCACCACTCCACTTT. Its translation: CASSFRGNSPLHF.

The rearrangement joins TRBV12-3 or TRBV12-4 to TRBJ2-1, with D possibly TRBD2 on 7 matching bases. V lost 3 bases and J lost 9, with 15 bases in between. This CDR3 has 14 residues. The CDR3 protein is CASSLEGGPVEQFF. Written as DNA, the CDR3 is TGTGCCAGCAGTTTGGAGGGGGGGCCGGTTGAGCAGTTCTTC.

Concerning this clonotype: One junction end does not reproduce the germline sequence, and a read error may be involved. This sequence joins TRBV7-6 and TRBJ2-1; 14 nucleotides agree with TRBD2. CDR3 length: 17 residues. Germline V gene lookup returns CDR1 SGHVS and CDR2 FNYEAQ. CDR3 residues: CASSLGEGLAGGHSEVF. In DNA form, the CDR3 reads TGTGCCAGCAGCTTAGGGGAAGGACTAGCGGGAGGCCATTCCGAGGTCTTC.

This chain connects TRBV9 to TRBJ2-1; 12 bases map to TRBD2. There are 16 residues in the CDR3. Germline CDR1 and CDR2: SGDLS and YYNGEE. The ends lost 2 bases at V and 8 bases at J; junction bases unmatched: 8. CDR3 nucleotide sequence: TGTGCCAGCAGCGTTTCTAGCGGGAGGGCCGGTGATGAGCAGTTCTTC. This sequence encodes CASSVSSGRAGDEQFF.

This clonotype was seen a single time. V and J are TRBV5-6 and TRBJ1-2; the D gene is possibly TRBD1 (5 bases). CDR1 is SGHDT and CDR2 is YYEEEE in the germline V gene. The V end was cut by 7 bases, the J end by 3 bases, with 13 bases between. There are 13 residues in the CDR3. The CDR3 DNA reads TGTGCCAGCGGACGGGGGGTCGACTATGGCTACACCTTC. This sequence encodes CASGRGVDYGYTF.

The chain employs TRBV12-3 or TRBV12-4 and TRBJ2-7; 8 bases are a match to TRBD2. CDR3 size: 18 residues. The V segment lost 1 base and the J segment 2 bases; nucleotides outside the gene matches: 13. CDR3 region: CASSLELERSGRTYEQYF. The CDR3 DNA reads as TGTGCCAGCAGTTTAGAGCTAGAGCGGAGCGGGAGAACCTACGAGCAGTACTTC.

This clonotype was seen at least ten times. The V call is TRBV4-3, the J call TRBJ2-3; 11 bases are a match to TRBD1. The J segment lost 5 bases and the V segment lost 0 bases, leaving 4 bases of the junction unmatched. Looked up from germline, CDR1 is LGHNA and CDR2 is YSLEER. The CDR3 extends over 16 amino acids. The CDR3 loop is CASSQDRTGGEDTQYF. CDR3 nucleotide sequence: TGCGCCAGCAGCCAAGACCGGACAGGGGGCGAAGATACGCAGTATTTT.

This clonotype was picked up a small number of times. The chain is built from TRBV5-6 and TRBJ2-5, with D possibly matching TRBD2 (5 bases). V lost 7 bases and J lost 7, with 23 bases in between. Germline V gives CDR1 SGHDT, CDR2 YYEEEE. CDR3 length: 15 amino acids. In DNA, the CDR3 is TGTGCCAGCTCTGGGATTAGCCGGGCCCGGGGGACCCAGTACTTC. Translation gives CASSGISRARGTQYF.

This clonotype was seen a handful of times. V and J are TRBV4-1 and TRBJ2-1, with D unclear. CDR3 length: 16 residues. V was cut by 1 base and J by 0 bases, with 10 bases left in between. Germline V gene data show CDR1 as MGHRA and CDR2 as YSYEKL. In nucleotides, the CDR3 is TGCGCCAGCAGCCAAGTACCGGGTAGCTCCTACAATGAGCAGTTCTTC. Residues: CASSQVPGSSYNEQFF.